This TCR beta chain emerged from a study of blood T cell repertoires in COVID-19. Sequencing used immunoSEQ multiplex PCR; TCRdb keeps in-frame clones, though not all of them. The sample comprises 200,000 to 250,000 clones, 75% to 85% of which are singletons, and approximately 8.7% rests with the top ten. Categorization into cohorts depended on clinical history that participants reported. The CDR3 extends over 15 amino acids. From germline, CDR1 is KGHDR and CDR2 SFDVKD. V lost 3 bases to trimming and J lost 5 bases, with 14 bases between them. The chain couples TRBV24-1 to TRBJ2-3; maybe TRBD2 (7 bases). The clonotype was recovered from a man aged 35 to 55 who had recovered from COVID-19. Sequencing was carried out using PBMCs or T cells enriched from blood (not recorded which). As DNA, the CDR3 is TGTGCCACCAGTGATACGGGGGGCGCTATAGATACGCAGTATTTT. Translated: CATSDTGGAIDTQYF.